This TCR beta chain was recovered during a study of cytomegalovirus exposure and HLA in healthy donors. Study results and caveats: Reported findings show TCR beta sequences accurately forecast HLA-A and HLA-B alleles in most subjects.

The PCR was carried out with 60 Vbeta primers and 13 Jbeta primers. Original data processing: Approximately 79 million unique TCR beta chains, roughly 11 million of them shared, were counted by a later analysis. Sequencing was performed with immunoSEQ multiplex PCR; in TCRdb, only in-frame clones are kept and a portion is missing. The DNA gave D and trimming, while V, J and clone size come from that table. The sample records roughly 180,000 clones, approximately 85% being singletons. Germline CDR1 is MNHEY and CDR2 is SMNVEV (reference sequence). Losses at the gene ends were 5 bases for V and 8 bases for J; bases not matched to a gene: 7. The CDR3 sequence is 14 residues long. In the case of this clone: The antigen is undetermined.

Sequences were obtained from PBMCs. The sequence was obtained from a girl aged 5-17 years in good health and CMV-seropositive. This rearrangement joins TRBV27 to TRBJ1-4, with 8 bases that match TRBD1. The CDR3 protein is CASSPWTGPEKLFF. The DNA of the CDR3 is TGTGCCAGCAGTCCCTGGACAGGGCCGGAAAAACTGTTTTTT.